One sample yielded the 18 T cell receptor beta chains listed below, sequenced in a study of blood T cell repertoires in COVID-19. The data were produced by immunoSEQ multiplex PCR, yet TCRdb's version contains in-frame clones alone and is incomplete. The data show over 150,000 clones, around 83% seen once. The sequenced sample consisted of peripheral blood. The receptors here all came from a man aged 50 or older with active or convalescent COVID-19.

The chain couples TRBV11-3 to TRBJ2-1; no clear D. The V end was cut by 4 bases, the J end by 8 bases, with 9 bases between. CDR1 is SGHNT, CDR2 YENEEA, per germline. The CDR3 runs 12 residues. In DNA form, the CDR3 reads TGTGCCAGCAGCTCCGCAGGTGATGAGCAGTTCTTC. Translated: CASSSAGDEQFF.

The chain employs TRBV21-1 and TRBJ2-3; the table assigns TRBD1, which was not confirmed against the DNA. TRBV21-1 corresponds to a pseudogene. This CDR3 contains 15 residues. This chain's CDR3 is CASSPQGFSTDTQYF. The CDR3 bases are TGTGCCAGCAGCCCCCAGGGGTTTAGCACAGATACGCAGTATTTT.

The chain carries TRBV29-1 and TRBJ1-1; maybe TRBD1 (5 bases). The CDR3 runs to 12 residues. The V end lost 4 bases, the J end lost 6 bases, and 12 bases lay between the germline ends. The V gene's germline CDR1 is SQVTM and CDR2 ANQGSEA. Here the CDR3 DNA reads TGCAGCGTTGGCCAGGGTGGAGCTGAAGCTTTCTTT. Protein product: CSVGQGGAEAFF.

The chain joins TRBV6-1 to TRBJ1-5; D gene uncertain. Germline-derived CDR1 and CDR2 are MNHNS and SASEGT. The V end was cut by 2 bases, the J end by 9 bases, with 11 bases between. There are 13 residues in the CDR3. This CDR3 reads CASSESEAWPQHF. The CDR3 DNA sequence: TGTGCCAGCAGTGAAAGTGAGGCCTGGCCCCAGCATTTT.

The chain uses TRBV7-6 and TRBJ1-5; possible D gene TRBD1, 5 bases. The CDR3 sequence is 16 residues long. V was pared by 4 bases and J by 2 bases, with 15 bases between. Germline CDR1 reads SGHVS; CDR2 reads FNYEAQ. The CDR3 sequence: CASSSASGWGNQPQHF. For the CDR3, the DNA is TGTGCCAGCAGCTCCGCGTCAGGGTGGGGCAATCAGCCCCAGCATTTT. Full variable domain (remainder filled in from reference TRBV7-6 and TRBJ1-5): GAGVSQSPRYKVTKRGQDVALRCDPISGHVSLYWYRQALGQGPEFLTYFNYEAQQDKSGLPNDRFSAERPEGSISTLTIQRTEQRDSAMYRCASSSASGWGNQPQHFGDGTRLSIL.

The V and J genes are TRBV5-6 and TRBJ2-2; 9 bases match TRBD2. J gave up 0 bases and V 3 bases, and 3 bases lay outside the gene matches. This CDR3 is 16 amino acids long. Germline-derived CDR1 and CDR2 are SGHDT and YYEEEE. The DNA for the CDR3 is TGTGCCAGCAGCTCAAGACTAGCGGCGAACACCGGGGAGCTGTTTTTT. It codes for CASSSRLAANTGELFF. Supplemented by reference TRBV5-6 and TRBJ2-2, the full variable domain reads DAGVTQSPTHLIKTRGQQVTLRCSPKSGHDTVSWYQQALGQGPQFIFQYYEEEERQRGNFPDRFSGHQFPNYSSELNVNALLLGDSALYLCASSSRLAANTGELFFGEGSRLTVL.

This chain uses TRBV5-6 with TRBJ1-3; 7 bases are shared with TRBD1. CDR1 and CDR2 from the germline V gene are SGHDT and YYEEEE. Trimming took 2 bases from V and 4 from J; bases not matched to a gene: 12. The CDR3 runs to 17 residues. In nucleotides, the CDR3 is TGTGCCAGCAGCTTCTCAGTCATAACAGGGGAAGGAAACACCATATATTTT. It encodes CASSFSVITGEGNTIYF.

This clone was detected many times. The rearrangement joins TRBV6-5 to TRBJ1-1, with D possibly matching TRBD1 (5 bases). Germline CDR1 MNHEY, CDR2 SVGAGI. The germline V and J ends were trimmed by 6 bases and 1 base, with 9 bases remaining between them. This CDR3 contains 13 residues. CDR3 nucleotides: TGTGCCAGCAGGGCTGACAGGAACACTGAAGCTTTCTTT. Protein product: CASRADRNTEAFF.

This clone was found a few times. J is TRBJ1-5 and V is TRBV6-6; a possible D gene is TRBD1 (5 bases). The V gene's germline CDR1 is MNHNY and CDR2 SVGAGI (reference sequence). This CDR3 contains 16 residues. V was cut by 0 bases and J by 10 bases, with 19 bases left in between. CDR3 sequence: CASSYSKGVTFEPQHF. Written as DNA, the CDR3 is TGTGCCAGCAGTTACTCGAAAGGGGTTACATTTGAACCCCAGCATTTT.

The chain has TRBV7-9 and TRBJ2-3, with D perhaps matching TRBD1 (6 bases). The germline V and J ends were trimmed by 2 bases and 2 bases, with 11 bases remaining between them. There are 15 residues in the CDR3. The germline V gene has CDR1 SEHNR and CDR2 FQNEAQ (reference sequence). CDR3 amino acids: CASSLRAGDTDTQYF. For the CDR3, the DNA is TGTGCCAGCAGCTTAAGGGCAGGGGACACAGATACGCAGTATTTT.

The rearrangement links TRBV18 to TRBJ2-3, with 7 bases fitting TRBD2. CDR3 length equals 15 residues. Germline CDR1 KGHSH, CDR2 LQKENI. Losses at the gene ends were 5 bases for V and 4 bases for J; bases not matched to a gene: 9. CDR3 nucleotide sequence: TGTGCCAGCTCAAGAGCGGGGCCCCCTCCAGATACGCAGTATTTT. Translated: CASSRAGPPPDTQYF.

The CDR3 reads CASRRGTDTQYF. CDR3 DNA sequence: TGTGCCAGCAGGCGGGGCACAGATACGCAGTATTTT. J is TRBJ2-3 and V is TRBV25-1, with D perhaps TRBD2 (5 bases). V was clipped by 6 bases and J by 1 base, with 5 bases between them. Germline V CDR1 and CDR2: MGHDK, SYGVNS. The CDR3 contains 12 residues. Combining the CDR3 with reference TRBV25-1 and TRBJ2-3 gives the whole variable domain EADIYQTPRYLVIGTGKKITLECSQTMGHDKMYWYQQDPGMELHLIHYSYGVNSTEKGDLSSESTVSRIRTEHFPLTLESARPSHTSQYLCASRRGTDTQYFGPGTRLTVL.

V and J are TRBV15 and TRBJ1-2; tentatively, D is TRBD1 (6 bases). Trimming took off 3 bases at V and 1 base at J, with 9 bases between the two ends. CDR1 is LNHNV, CDR2 YYDKDF, per germline (reference sequence). The CDR3 covers 14 residues. The CDR3 nucleotides read TGTGCCACCAGCAGGACGGACAGTAACTATGGCTACACCTTC. It translates to CATSRTDSNYGYTF. The complete variable domain, with remaining parts taken from reference TRBV15 and TRBJ1-2, reads DAMVIQNPRYQVTQFGKPVTLSCSQTLNHNVMYWYQQKSSQAPKLLFHYYDKDFNNEADTPDNFQSRRPNTSFCFLDIRSPGLGDTAMYLCATSRTDSNYGYTFGSGTRLTVV.

The J gene is TRBJ1-2, the V gene TRBV7-2; 7 bases are a match to TRBD1. J was trimmed by 0 bases and V by 4 bases; bases with no gene match: 5. The CDR3 contains 15 residues. Germline V gene sequence: CDR1 SGHTA, CDR2 FQGNSA. The CDR3 DNA sequence: TGTGCCAGCAGCTCACCGGGACAGTCTAACTATGGCTACACCTTC. The encoded protein is CASSSPGQSNYGYTF.

The chain has TRBV7-8 and TRBJ1-1; possible D gene TRBD1, 5 bases. Germline lookup yields CDR1 SGHVS and CDR2 FQNEAQ. V lost 4 bases, J lost 4 bases, and 10 bases lay in between. The length of the CDR3 is 13 residues. CDR3 nucleotide sequence: TGTGCCAGCAGCTCGTCCAGGGTCACTGAAGCTTTCTTT. Translating gives CASSSSRVTEAFF.

DNA for the CDR3: TGTGCCAGCAGCCTTGGGGGACTTTACACAGGTCTCGAGCAGTACTTC. Its protein product is CASSLGGLYTGLEQYF. V and J are TRBV6-2 or TRBV6-3 and TRBJ2-7; D is perhaps TRBD2 (6 bases). Germline loops: CDR1 MNHEY, CDR2 SVGEGT. V lost 6 bases to trimming and J lost 6 bases, with 24 bases between them. The CDR3 runs 16 residues.

The rearrangement joins TRBV2 to TRBJ1-1; D possibly corresponds to TRBD1 (6 bases). The CDR3 is 15 residues long. Germline assignment: CDR1 SNHLY and CDR2 FYNNEI. Trimming cost V 7 bases and J 1 base, with 16 bases left between them. CDR3 sequence: CASTPEVGQNTEAFF. The CDR3 DNA reads as TGTGCCAGCACCCCGGAGGTGGGACAGAACACTGAAGCTTTCTTT. Variable domain in full (rest from reference TRBV2 and TRBJ1-1): EPEVTQTPSHQVTQMGQEVILRCVPISNHLYFYWYRQILGQKVEFLVSFYNNEISEKSEIFDDQFSVERPDGSNFTLKIRSTKLEDSAMYFCASTPEVGQNTEAFFGQGTRLTVV.

This clone was detected a few times. The rearrangement joins TRBV5-4 to TRBJ2-7; a possible D gene is TRBD1 (6 bases). Trimming shortened V by 1 base and J by 5 bases, and 10 bases separated the two germline ends. Germline-derived CDR1 and CDR2 are SGHNT and YYREEE (reference sequence). This CDR3 spans 13 amino acids. The CDR3 sequence: CASSLQGLHEQYF. The CDR3 DNA follows: TGTGCCAGCAGCTTGCAGGGGCTCCACGAGCAGTACTTC.